This T cell receptor beta chain was sequenced during a study of PD-1 blockade in classical Hodgkin lymphoma. Study outcomes and limitations: A significant rise in TCR diversity by C4D1 was seen for CD4+ but not CD8+ cells. Before treatment, complete responders showed about the same diversity as newly diagnosed patients.

Germline V CDR1 and CDR2: LGHNT, FRNRAP. CDR3 size: 13 residues. V was clipped by 7 bases and J by 7 bases, with 14 bases between them. Comments on this clone: The antigen remains unidentified.

Time point described: cycle 4 day 1 (C4D1), after five to seven weeks of nivolumab. Brentuximab vedotin exposure varied among the patients, all of whom had relapsed after autologous stem cell transplantation. By magnetic negative selection, CD4+ T cells were purified from thawed PBMCs. The data were produced by immunoSEQ multiplex PCR, yet TCRdb's version contains in-frame clones alone and is incomplete. The table records 25,000 to 35,000 clones, less than 80% of them present only once. The sequencing here drew on CD4+ T cells from blood, taken before the fourth cycle of nivolumab. This receptor was identified in a human donor with classical Hodgkin lymphoma. The gene calls are TRBV12-5 and TRBJ1-3, with D tentatively TRBD1 (5 bases). CDR3 bases: TGTGCTAGTGCTTTTGGGGGTAGTAACACCATATATTTT. It encodes CASAFGGSNTIYF.